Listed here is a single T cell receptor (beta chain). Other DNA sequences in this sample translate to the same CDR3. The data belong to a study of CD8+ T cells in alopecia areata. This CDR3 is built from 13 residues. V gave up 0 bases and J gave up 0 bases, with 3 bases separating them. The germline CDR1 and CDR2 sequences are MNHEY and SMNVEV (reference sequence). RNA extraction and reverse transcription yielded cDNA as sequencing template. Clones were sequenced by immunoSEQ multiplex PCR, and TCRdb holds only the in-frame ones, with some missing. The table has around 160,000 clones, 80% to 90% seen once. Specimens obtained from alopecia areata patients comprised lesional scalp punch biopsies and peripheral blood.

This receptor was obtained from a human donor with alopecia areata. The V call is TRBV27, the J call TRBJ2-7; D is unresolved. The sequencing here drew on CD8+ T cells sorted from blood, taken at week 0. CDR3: CASSLSISYEQYF. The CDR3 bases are TGTGCCAGCAGTTTATCAATCTCCTACGAGCAGTACTTC.